These T cell receptor beta chains were read from a single sample in a study of cytomegalovirus exposure and HLA in healthy donors. Measured with immunoSEQ multiplex PCR; TCRdb has only the in-frame clones, and not every one. The table has around 170,000 clones, 65% to 85% seen once; the top ten hold over 3.5%. The sample consisted of PBMCs. These receptors all come from a man between 45 and 60 years old in good health and CMV-seronegative. The conserved cysteine and the conserved F or W are not part of the CDR3 here.

J gene: TRBJ1-2; V gene: TRBV7-9; CDR3 protein: ASSLEMGQAWKGYT
J gene: TRBJ2-1; V gene: TRBV27; CDR3 protein: ASSRSGTGASDEQF
J gene: TRBJ1-5; V gene: TRBV29-1; CDR3 protein: SVAQGRDQPQH
J gene: TRBJ2-7; V gene: TRBV6-5; CDR3 protein: ASSASGGGSYEQY
J gene: TRBJ2-5; V gene: TRBV7-6; CDR3 protein: ASSSSGGPRETQY
J gene: TRBJ1-6; V gene: TRBV18; CDR3 protein: ASSPRGDSPLH
J gene: TRBJ1-6; V gene: TRBV11-2; CDR3 protein: ASSPWQSNSPLH
J gene: TRBJ2-1; V gene: TRBV11-2; CDR3 protein: ASSARLAGEFEQF
J gene: TRBJ1-2; V gene: TRBV19; CDR3 protein: ASSIAGVGYGYT
J gene: TRBJ2-7; V gene: TRBV7-2; CDR3 protein: ASSLPSGTGSHEQY
J gene: TRBJ1-1; V gene: TRBV7-9; CDR3 protein: SSSFGGGRMNTEAF
J gene: TRBJ1-3; V gene: TRBV14; CDR3 protein: ASSQDRGLGNTIY
J gene: TRBJ2-6; V gene: TRBV19; CDR3 protein: ASSIDSSSGANVLT
J gene: TRBJ2-7; V gene: TRBV2; CDR3 protein: ASRTGGKQY
J gene: TRBJ2-1; V gene: TRBV4-3; CDR3 protein: ASSQDGTSNYNEQF
J gene: TRBJ2-1; V gene: TRBV19; CDR3 protein: ASSILRGSSYNEQF
J gene: TRBJ1-4; V gene: TRBV6-1; CDR3 protein: ASRDTWSGEKLF
J gene: TRBJ1-2; V gene: TRBV15; CDR3 protein: ATSRGPGVGGYT
J gene: TRBJ2-3; V gene: TRBV9; CDR3 protein: ASSPTSGLTTDTQY
J gene: TRBJ1-6; V gene: TRBV5-6; CDR3 protein: ASSTGQGRSPLH
J gene: TRBJ2-7; V gene: TRBV7-9; CDR3 protein: SSSLARGGDEQY